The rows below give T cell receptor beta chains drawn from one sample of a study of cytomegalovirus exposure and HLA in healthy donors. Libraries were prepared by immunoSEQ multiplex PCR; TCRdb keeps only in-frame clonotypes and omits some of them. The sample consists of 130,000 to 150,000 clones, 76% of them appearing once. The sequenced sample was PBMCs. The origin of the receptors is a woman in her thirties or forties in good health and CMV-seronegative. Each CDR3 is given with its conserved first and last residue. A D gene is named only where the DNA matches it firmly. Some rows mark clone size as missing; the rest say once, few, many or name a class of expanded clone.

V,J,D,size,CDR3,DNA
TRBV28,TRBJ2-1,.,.,CASTSGYNEQFF,TGTGCCAGCACCTCCGGTTACAATGAGCAGTTCTTC
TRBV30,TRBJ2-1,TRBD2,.,CAWTSGIGNEQFF,TGTGCCTGGACTAGCGGGATCGGGAATGAGCAGTTCTTC
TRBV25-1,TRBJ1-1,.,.,CASKDSMDTEAFF,TGTGCCAGCAAGGACAGTATGGACACTGAAGCTTTCTTT
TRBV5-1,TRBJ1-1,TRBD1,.,CASSLAPTLDRATEAFF,TGCGCCAGCAGCTTGGCCCCGACCCTCGACAGGGCCACTGAAGCTTTCTTT
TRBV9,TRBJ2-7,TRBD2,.,CASSVGGGVGAYEQYF,TGTGCCAGCAGCGTAGGGGGGGGAGTGGGCGCCTACGAGCAGTACTTC
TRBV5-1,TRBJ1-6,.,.,CASRSGLGGNSPLHF,TGCGCCAGCAGGTCTGGACTCGGCGGTAATTCACCCCTCCACTTT
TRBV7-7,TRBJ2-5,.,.,CASSSDEGETQYF,TGTGCCAGCAGCTCGGATGAGGGAGAGACCCAGTACTTC
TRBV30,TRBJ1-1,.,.,CAWSVLGNTEAFF,TGTGCCTGGAGTGTACTTGGGAACACTGAAGCTTTCTTT
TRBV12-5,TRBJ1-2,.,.,CASGFAVRDMERYGYTF,TGTGCTAGTGGTTTCGCTGTCCGGGACATGGAGCGCTATGGCTACACCTTC
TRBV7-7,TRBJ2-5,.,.,CASSLDSETQYF,TGTGCCAGCAGCTTAGACAGCGAGACCCAGTACTTC
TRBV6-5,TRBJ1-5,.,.,CASSEGGSSQPQHF,TGTGCCAGCAGTGAAGGAGGCAGTAGTCAGCCCCAGCATTTT
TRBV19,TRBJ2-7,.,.,CASSIAGRSYEQYF,TGTGCCAGTAGTATCGCGGGACGGAGCTACGAGCAGTACTTC
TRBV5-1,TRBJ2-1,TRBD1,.,CASSLYRTGAYNEQFF,TGCGCCAGCAGCCTCTATAGGACAGGAGCCTACAATGAGCAGTTCTTC
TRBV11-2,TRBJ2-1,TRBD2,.,CASSTGGSSYNEQFF,TGTGCCAGCAGCACCGGGGGGAGCTCCTACAATGAGCAGTTCTTC
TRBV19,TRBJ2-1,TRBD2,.,CASSPSGRRSEQFF,TGTGCCAGTAGTCCGAGCGGGAGGCGTAGTGAGCAGTTCTTC
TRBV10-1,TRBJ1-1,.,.,CASSGTGENTEAFF,TGCGCCAGCAGTGGTACAGGCGAAAACACTGAAGCTTTCTTT
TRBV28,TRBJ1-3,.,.,CASSLLTGVSGNTIYF,TGTGCCAGCAGTTTACTAACAGGAGTCTCTGGAAACACCATATATTTT
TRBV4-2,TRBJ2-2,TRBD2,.,CASSQGGLGGGPTGELFF,TGTGCCAGCAGCCAAGGGGGGCTCGGCGGGGGGCCCACCGGGGAGCTGTTTTTT
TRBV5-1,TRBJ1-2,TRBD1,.,CASSLASGAGTGGGYTF,TGCGCCAGCAGCTTGGCTTCCGGGGCCGGGACAGGGGGTGGCTACACCTTC
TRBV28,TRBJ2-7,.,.,CASSFRGRNEQYF,TGTGCCAGCAGTTTTAGGGGTCGCAACGAGCAGTACTTC
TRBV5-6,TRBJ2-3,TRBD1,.,CASTSGTGVPDTQYF,TGTGCCAGCACTTCTGGGACAGGGGTCCCAGATACGCAGTATTTT
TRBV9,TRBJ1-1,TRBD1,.,CASSVIPGTGNEAFF,TGTGCCAGCAGCGTAATTCCCGGGACAGGGAATGAAGCTTTCTTT
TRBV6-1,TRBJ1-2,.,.,CASRSLGGGDYGYTF,TGTGCCAGCCGTAGCCTCGGGGGGGGAGACTATGGCTACACCTTC
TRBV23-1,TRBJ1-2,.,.,CASSQQRYCLYGYTF,TGCGCCAGCAGTCAACAGAGGTATTGCCTTTATGGCTACACCTTC
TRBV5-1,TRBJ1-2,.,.,CASSLWSTIGYGYTF,TGCGCCAGCAGCTTGTGGAGCACAATTGGCTATGGCTACACCTTC
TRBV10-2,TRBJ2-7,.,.,CASSESQGHEQYF,TGCGCCAGCAGTGAGTCACAGGGTCACGAGCAGTACTTC
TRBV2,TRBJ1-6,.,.,CASRASHLSLNSPLHF,TGTGCCAGCAGGGCTTCACACCTCTCCTTGAATTCACCCCTCCACTTT
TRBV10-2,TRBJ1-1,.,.,CASSETQGTEAFF,TGCGCCAGCAGTGAAACCCAGGGCACTGAAGCTTTCTTT
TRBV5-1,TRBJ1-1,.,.,CASSPEGLMRNTEAFF,TGCGCCAGCAGCCCGGAGGGTTTAATGCGGAACACTGAAGCTTTCTTT
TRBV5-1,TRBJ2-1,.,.,CASSLGGQVNNEQFF,TGCGCCAGCAGCTTGGGGGGGCAGGTTAACAATGAGCAGTTCTTC
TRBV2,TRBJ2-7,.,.,CASVYSGGGTYEQYF,TGTGCCAGCGTATACAGCGGTGGGGGGACCTACGAGCAGTACTTC
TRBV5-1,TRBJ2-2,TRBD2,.,CASSLRRGDGAGELFF,TGCGCCAGCAGCTTGCGCCGGGGGGACGGGGCCGGGGAGCTGTTTTTT
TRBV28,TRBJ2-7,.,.,CASSPHNSYEQYF,TGTGCCAGCAGTCCTCACAACTCCTACGAGCAGTACTTC
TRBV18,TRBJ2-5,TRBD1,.,CASSPPGQGLETQYF,TGTGCCAGCTCACCGCCGGGACAGGGACTAGAGACCCAGTACTTC
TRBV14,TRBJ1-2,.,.,CASSQNLGGLYGYTF,TGTGCCAGCAGCCAGAATCTAGGCGGACTCTATGGCTACACCTTC
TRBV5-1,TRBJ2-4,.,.,CASSLEAGQGIQYF,TGCGCCAGCAGCTTGGAGGCCGGACAAGGCATTCAGTACTTC
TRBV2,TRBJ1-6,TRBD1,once,CASSGQGSPLHF,TGTGCCAGCAGCGGACAGGGCTCACCCCTCCACTTT
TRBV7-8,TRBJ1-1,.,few,CASSSWGGKTEAFF,TGTGCCAGCAGCTCCTGGGGGGGGAAAACTGAAGCTTTCTTT
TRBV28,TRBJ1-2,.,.,CASRSGTTYGYTF,TGTGCCAGCAGATCCGGGACAACCTATGGCTACACCTTC
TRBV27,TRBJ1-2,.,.,CASSLLDGTGGVYGYTF,TGTGCCAGCAGTTTACTCGACGGAACGGGGGGGGTATATGGCTACACCTTC
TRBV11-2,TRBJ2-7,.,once,CASSLDLGGRPSYEQYF,TGTGCCAGCAGCTTAGATCTCGGGGGGCGGCCCTCCTACGAGCAGTACTTC
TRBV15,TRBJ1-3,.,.,CATRGGGSSRNTIYF,TGTGCCACCAGAGGAGGTGGGAGCTCCCGAAACACCATATATTTT
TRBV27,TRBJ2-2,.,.,CASSPHGTGELFF,TGTGCCAGCAGTCCCCACGGCACCGGGGAGCTGTTTTTT
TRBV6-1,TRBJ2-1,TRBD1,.,CASSPETGRRQFF,TGTGCCAGCAGTCCAGAGACAGGGCGGCGGCAGTTCTTC
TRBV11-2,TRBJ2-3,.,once,CASSLPLSRDTQYF,TGTGCCAGCAGCTTACCCTTATCGAGGGATACGCAGTATTTT
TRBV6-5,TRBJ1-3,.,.,CASSLTSSGNTIYF,TGTGCCAGCAGCCTGACTAGCTCTGGAAACACCATATATTTT
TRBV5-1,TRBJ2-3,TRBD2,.,CASSLAGTTTILTDTQYF,TGCGCCAGCAGCTTGGCTGGGACTACCACCATTCTCACAGATACGCAGTATTTT
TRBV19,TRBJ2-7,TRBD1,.,CASSPGQGTYEQYF,TGTGCCAGTAGCCCGGGACAGGGAACCTACGAGCAGTACTTC
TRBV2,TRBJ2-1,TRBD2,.,CASSRNRPALAKYNEQFF,TGTGCCAGCAGTAGAAATCGCCCGGCACTAGCGAAATACAATGAGCAGTTCTTC
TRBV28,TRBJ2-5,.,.,CASSLEASAETQYF,TGTGCCAGCAGTTTAGAGGCTAGCGCAGAGACCCAGTACTTC
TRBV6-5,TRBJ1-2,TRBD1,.,CASRPGQAYGYTF,TGTGCCAGCAGGCCGGGACAGGCGTATGGCTACACCTTC
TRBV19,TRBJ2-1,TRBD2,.,CASRRAAGGLYEQFF,TGTGCCAGTAGGAGGGCCGCGGGAGGTTTGTATGAGCAGTTCTTC
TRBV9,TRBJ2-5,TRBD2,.,CASSVDPIGLAGGPIHF,TGTGCCAGCAGCGTAGATCCCATCGGACTAGCGGGAGGGCCGATCCACTTC
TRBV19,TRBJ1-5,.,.,CATQYGGASNQPQHF,TGTGCCACCCAATATGGTGGGGCAAGCAATCAGCCCCAGCATTTT
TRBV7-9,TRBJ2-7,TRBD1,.,CASSEDRDEQYF,TGTGCCAGCAGCGAAGACAGGGACGAGCAGTACTTC
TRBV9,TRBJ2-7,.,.,CASSPHEGYRDYEQYF,TGTGCCAGCAGCCCCCACGAGGGGTACAGGGACTACGAGCAGTACTTC
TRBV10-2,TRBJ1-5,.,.,CASSESPLHRPPDTPGPQPQHF,TGCGCCAGCAGTGAGAGCCCCCTCCATAGACCCCCAGACACCCCCGGTCCTCAGCCCCAGCATTTT
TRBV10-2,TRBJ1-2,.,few,CASSAQGGSLGYTF,TGCGCCAGCAGCGCCCAAGGAGGCTCTTTGGGCTACACCTTC
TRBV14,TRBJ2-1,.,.,CASSQPLGGSYNEQFF,TGTGCCAGCAGCCAACCATTAGGGGGCTCCTACAATGAGCAGTTCTTC
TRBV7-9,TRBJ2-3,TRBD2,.,CASSLAGTSGGATDTQYF,TGTGCCAGCAGCTTGGCCGGGACTAGCGGGGGGGCGACAGATACGCAGTATTTT